This T cell receptor beta chain stems from a study of Ad26.COV2.S vaccination and SARS-CoV-2 variants. For the study at large: The donor belonged to the COV1001 Ad26.COV2.S trial arm. Donor got 5x10^10 or 1x10^11 viral particles of Ad26.COV2.S. General study results and limits: CD8+ and CD4+ T cells specific for spike reportedly responded with substantial breadth after vaccination. Recipients given vaccine exceeded placebo recipients in spike-specific TCR breadth.

Here immunoSEQ multiplex PCR was the method, and the copy in TCRdb shows in-frame clones only, minus some. The sample shows some 420,000 clones, over 75% of them seen only once. Looked up from germline, CDR1 is SQVTM and CDR2 is ANQGSEA. The CDR3 length is 14 residues. The V and J ends lost 4 bases and 9 bases respectively, with 21 bases between them. A word on this clone: Its target is unknown.

The treatment was: over 15 received Ad26.COV2.S at low or high dose, single or two shots; roughly 5 received placebo; per-sample allocation not given. Each sample was drawn 63 days after the first injection (of vaccine or placebo). The rearrangement uses TRBV29-1 and TRBJ1-1, with TRBD1 as a possible D gene (5 bases). The sample consisted of peripheral blood, taken in a trial of Ad26.COV2.S vaccine versus placebo. This sequence originates from a person aged 18-60 years who received the Ad26.COV2.S COVID-19 vaccine or a placebo. The CDR3 is CSVVLDTGSGQAFF. The CDR3 region has the DNA TGCAGCGTTGTACTGGACACGGGGTCGGGGCAAGCTTTCTTT.